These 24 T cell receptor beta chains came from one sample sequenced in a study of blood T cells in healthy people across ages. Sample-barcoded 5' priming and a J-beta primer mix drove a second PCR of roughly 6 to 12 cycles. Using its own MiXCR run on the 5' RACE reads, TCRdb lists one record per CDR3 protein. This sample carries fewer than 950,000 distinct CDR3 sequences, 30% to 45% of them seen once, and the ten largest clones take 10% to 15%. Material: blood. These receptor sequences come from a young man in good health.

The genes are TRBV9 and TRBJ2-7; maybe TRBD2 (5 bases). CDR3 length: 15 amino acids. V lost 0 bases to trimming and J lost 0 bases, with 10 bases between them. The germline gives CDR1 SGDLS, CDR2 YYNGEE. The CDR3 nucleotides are TGTGCCAGCAGCGTAGGAATAGGGAGCTCCTACGAGCAGTACTTC. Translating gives CASSVGIGSSYEQYF.

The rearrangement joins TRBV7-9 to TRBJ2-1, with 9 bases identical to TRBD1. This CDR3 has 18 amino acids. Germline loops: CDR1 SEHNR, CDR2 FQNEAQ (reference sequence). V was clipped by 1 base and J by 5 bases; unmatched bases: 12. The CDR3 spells CASSLGWPRTGADNEQFF. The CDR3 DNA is TGTGCCAGCAGCTTAGGTTGGCCGAGGACAGGGGCCGACAATGAGCAGTTCTTC.

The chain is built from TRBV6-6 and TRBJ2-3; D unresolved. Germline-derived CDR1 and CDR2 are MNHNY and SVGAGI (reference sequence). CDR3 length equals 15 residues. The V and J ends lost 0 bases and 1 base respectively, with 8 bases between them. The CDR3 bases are TGTGCCAGCAGTTACTCGAGGTCTGGCACAGATACGCAGTATTTT. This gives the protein CASSYSRSGTDTQYF.

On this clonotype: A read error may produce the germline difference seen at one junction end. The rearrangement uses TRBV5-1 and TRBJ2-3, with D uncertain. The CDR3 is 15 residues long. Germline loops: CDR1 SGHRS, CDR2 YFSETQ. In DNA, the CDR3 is TGCGCCAGCAGCTTGGGGGCTTTCCTCACAGATACACAGTATTTT. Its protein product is CASSLGAFLTDTQYF.

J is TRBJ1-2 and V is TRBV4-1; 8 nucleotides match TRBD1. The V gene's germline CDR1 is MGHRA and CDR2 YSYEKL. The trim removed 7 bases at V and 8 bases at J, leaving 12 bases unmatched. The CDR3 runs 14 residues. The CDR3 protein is CASTSPGQGRGYTF. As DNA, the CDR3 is TGCGCCAGCACATCGCCAGGACAGGGACGGGGCTACACCTTC.

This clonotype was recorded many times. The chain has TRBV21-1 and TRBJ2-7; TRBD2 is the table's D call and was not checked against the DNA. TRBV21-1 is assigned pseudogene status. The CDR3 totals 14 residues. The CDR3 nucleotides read TGTGCCCACGGAGGGGTGGGGTTTCTCTACGAGCAGTACTTC. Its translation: CAHGGVGFLYEQYF.

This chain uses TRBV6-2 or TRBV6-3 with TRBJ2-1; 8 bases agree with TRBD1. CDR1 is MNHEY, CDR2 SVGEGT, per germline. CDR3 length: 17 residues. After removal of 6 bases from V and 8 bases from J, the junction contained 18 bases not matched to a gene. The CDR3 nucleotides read TGTGCCAGCAGCCCGGTTACCAGCGGACAGGGTAACCATGAGCAGTTCTTC. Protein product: CASSPVTSGQGNHEQFF.

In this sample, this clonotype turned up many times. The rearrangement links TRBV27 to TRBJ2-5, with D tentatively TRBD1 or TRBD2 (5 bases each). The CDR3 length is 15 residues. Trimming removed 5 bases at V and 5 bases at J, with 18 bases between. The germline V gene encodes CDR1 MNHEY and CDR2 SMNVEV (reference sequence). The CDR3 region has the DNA TGTGCCAGCAGTCTAGGGGACCGAAAGGGGGAGACCCAGTACTTC. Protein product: CASSLGDRKGETQYF.

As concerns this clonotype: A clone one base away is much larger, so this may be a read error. The CDR3 bases are TGCAGTGCTGGAGATTTGATGAACAGCCGGACTCAAGAGACCCAGTACTTC. It translates to CSAGDLMNSRTQETQYF. The chain uses TRBV20-1 and TRBJ2-5, with D perhaps matching TRBD2 (5 bases). The V gene's germline CDR1 is DFQATT and CDR2 SNEGSKA (reference sequence). The CDR3 spans 17 residues.

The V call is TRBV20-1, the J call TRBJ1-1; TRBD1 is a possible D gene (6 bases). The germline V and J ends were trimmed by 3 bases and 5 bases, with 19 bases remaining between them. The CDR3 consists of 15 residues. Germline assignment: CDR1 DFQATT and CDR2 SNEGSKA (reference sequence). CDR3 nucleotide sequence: TGCAGTGCTAGGGCAGCGGGGGCGGTTGGGACTGAAGCTTTCTTT. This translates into CSARAAGAVGTEAFF.

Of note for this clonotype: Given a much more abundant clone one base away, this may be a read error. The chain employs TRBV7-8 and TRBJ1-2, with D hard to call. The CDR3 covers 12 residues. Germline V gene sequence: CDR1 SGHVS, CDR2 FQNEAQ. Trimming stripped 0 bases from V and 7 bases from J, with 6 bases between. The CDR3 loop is CASSLAASGYTF. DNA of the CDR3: TGTGCCAGCAGCTTAGCTGCATCTGGCTACACCTTC.

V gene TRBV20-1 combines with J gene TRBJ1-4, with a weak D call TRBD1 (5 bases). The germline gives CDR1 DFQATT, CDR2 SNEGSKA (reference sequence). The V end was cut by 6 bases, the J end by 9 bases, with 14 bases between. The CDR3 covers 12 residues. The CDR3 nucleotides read TGCAGTGCCCGGAGGGGCGGTAAAAAACTGTTTTTT. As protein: CSARRGGKKLFF.

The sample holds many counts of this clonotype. As DNA, the CDR3 is TGCGCCAGCAGCACCCAATGGGGGGTTGAGACCCAGTACTTC. This sequence encodes CASSTQWGVETQYF. This chain uses TRBV5-1 with TRBJ2-5; weak D call: TRBD2 (6 bases). The CDR3 is 14 amino acids. Looked up from germline, CDR1 is SGHRS and CDR2 is YFSETQ. V dropped 4 bases and J dropped 5 bases, with 15 bases sitting between them. The whole variable domain, remainder taken from reference TRBV5-1 and TRBJ2-5, is KAGVTQTPRYLIKTRGQQVTLSCSPISGHRSVSWYQQTPGQGLQFLFEYFSETQRNKGNFPGRFSGRQFSNSRSEMNVSTLELGDSALYLCASSTQWGVETQYFGPGTRLLVL.

As DNA, the CDR3 is TGCAGTGCCCCCTCGATGAGCGGGCCAGGCAATGAGCAGTTCTTC. Amino acids: CSAPSMSGPGNEQFF. The chain combines TRBV20-1 with TRBJ2-1; a possible D gene is TRBD2 (6 bases). This CDR3 spans 15 amino acids. Germline CDR1 DFQATT, CDR2 SNEGSKA (reference sequence). The V end was cut by 6 bases, the J end by 6 bases, with 21 bases between.

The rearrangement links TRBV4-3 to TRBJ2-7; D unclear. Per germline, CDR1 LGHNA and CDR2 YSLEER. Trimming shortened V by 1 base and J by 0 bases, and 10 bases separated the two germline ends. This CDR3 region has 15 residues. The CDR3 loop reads CASSQGRSGSYEQYF. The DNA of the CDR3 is TGCGCCAGCAGCCAAGGACGCTCTGGCTCCTACGAGCAGTACTTC.

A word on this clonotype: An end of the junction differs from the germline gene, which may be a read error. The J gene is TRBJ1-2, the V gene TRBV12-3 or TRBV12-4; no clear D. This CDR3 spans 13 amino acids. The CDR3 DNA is TGCGCCAGCAGCAAGGACGGCGGCTATGGCTACATCTTC. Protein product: CASSKDGGYGYIF.

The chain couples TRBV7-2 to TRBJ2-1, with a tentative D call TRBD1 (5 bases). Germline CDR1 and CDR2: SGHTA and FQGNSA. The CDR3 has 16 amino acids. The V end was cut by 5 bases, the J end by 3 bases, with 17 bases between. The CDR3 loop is CASSVGDRKNYNEQFF. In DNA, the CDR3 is TGTGCCAGCAGCGTAGGCGACAGAAAAAACTACAATGAGCAGTTCTTC.

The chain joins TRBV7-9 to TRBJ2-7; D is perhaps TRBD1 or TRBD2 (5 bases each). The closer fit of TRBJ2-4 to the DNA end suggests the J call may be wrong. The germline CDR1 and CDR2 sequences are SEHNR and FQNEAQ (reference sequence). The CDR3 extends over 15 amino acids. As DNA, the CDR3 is TGTGCCAGCAGCCCGCGGGTTGGGGGAAAAAACATTCAGTACTTC. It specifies CASSPRVGGKNIQYF.

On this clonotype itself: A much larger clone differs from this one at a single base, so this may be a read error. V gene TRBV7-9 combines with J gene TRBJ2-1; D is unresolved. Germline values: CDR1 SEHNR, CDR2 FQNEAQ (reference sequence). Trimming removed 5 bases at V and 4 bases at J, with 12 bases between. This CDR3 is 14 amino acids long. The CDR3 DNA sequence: TGTGCCAGCAGCGTAGGCCCAAGATACAATGAGCAGTTCTTC. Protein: CASSVGPRYNEQFF.

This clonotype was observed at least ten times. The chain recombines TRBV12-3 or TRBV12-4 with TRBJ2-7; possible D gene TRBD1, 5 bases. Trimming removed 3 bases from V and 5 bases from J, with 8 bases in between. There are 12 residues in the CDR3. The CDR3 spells CASSFVGDEQYF. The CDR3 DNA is TGTGCCAGCAGTTTTGTAGGGGACGAGCAGTACTTC.

The CDR3 spells CASSNGQGPNTEAFF. The CDR3 coding sequence is TGTGCCAGCAGCAATGGACAGGGGCCGAACACTGAAGCTTTCTTT. The V and J genes are TRBV3-1 and TRBJ1-1; TRBD1 matches at 9 bases. The CDR3 has 15 amino acids. V was clipped by 5 bases and J by 1 base; unmatched bases: 5. Germline assignment: CDR1 LGHDT and CDR2 YNNKEL (reference sequence).

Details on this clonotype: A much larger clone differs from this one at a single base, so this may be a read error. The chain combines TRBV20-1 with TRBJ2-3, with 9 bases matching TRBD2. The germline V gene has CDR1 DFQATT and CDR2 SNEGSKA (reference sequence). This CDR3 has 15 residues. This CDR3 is CSARDGGGAADTQCF. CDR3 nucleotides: TGCAGTGCTAGAGATGGCGGGGGGGCCGCAGATACGCAGTGTTTT.

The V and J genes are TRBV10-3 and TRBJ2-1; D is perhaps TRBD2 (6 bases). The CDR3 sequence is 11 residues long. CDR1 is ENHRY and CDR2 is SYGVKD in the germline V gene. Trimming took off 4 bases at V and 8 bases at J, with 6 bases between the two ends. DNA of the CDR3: TGTGCCATCAGTGGGGGGGATGAGCAGTTCTTC. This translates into CAISGGDEQFF.

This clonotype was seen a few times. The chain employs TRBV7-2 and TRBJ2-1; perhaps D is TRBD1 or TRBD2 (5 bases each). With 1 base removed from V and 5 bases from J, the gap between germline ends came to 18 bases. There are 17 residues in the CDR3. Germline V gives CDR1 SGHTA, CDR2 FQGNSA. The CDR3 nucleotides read TGTGCCAGCAGCTTAGGCCAGAGATTAAGGGGAGACAATGAGCAGTTCTTC. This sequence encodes CASSLGQRLRGDNEQFF.